The 4 T cell receptor beta chains presented below share a single source sample, sequenced in a study of blood T cell repertoires in COVID-19. Sequencing used immunoSEQ multiplex PCR; TCRdb keeps in-frame clones, though not all of them. The sample yields around 150,000 clones, approximately 79% seen once. Sequencing input: peripheral blood. The receptor source for this set is a woman aged 80 or over with acute or convalescent COVID-19.

The chain has TRBV11-2 and TRBJ1-4, with unresolved D. V was pared by 3 bases and J by 0 bases, with 5 bases between. CDR3 length: 14 amino acids. Germline assignment: CDR1 SGHAT and CDR2 FQNNGV. CDR3: CASSLQATNEKLFF. The CDR3 DNA sequence: TGTGCCAGCAGCTTGCAGGCAACTAATGAAAAACTGTTTTTT.

The V and J genes are TRBV2 and TRBJ1-5, with 8 bases matching TRBD1. V lost 0 bases, J lost 9 bases, and 13 bases stayed unmatched. The germline V gene has CDR1 SNHLY and CDR2 FYNNEI. The CDR3 is 17 residues long. CDR3 sequence reads: CASSEAPPGGSLAPQHF. In DNA, the CDR3 is TGTGCCAGCAGTGAAGCCCCGCCAGGGGGCAGTTTAGCGCCCCAGCATTTT.

The rearrangement links TRBV6-6 to TRBJ1-1, with a tentative D call TRBD1 (6 bases). This CDR3 region has 12 residues. The V end lost 6 bases, the J end lost 8 bases, and 13 bases lay between the germline ends. Germline-derived CDR1 and CDR2 are MNHNY and SVGAGI (reference sequence). This CDR3 reads CASSPRQAEAFF. The CDR3 DNA reads as TGTGCCAGCAGCCCTAGACAGGCGGAAGCTTTCTTT.

The chain carries TRBV6-5 and TRBJ2-6, with D unresolved. The CDR3 spans 16 residues. The ends were cut back, 4 bases at V and 7 bases at J, with 17 bases in the middle. CDR1 and CDR2 from the germline V gene are MNHEY and SVGAGI. The CDR3 DNA reads as TGTGCCAGCAGTTCTATGACCCAATTGGGCGCCAACGTCCTGACTTTC. Translating gives CASSSMTQLGANVLTF.